This T cell receptor (beta chain) derives from a study of Ad26.COV2.S vaccination and SARS-CoV-2 variants. Clones were read by immunoSEQ multiplex PCR, and TCRdb kept only the in-frame ones, dropping some. The sample carries tens of thousands of clones, roughly 85% recorded once. The germline CDR1 and CDR2 sequences are SEHNR and FQNEAQ (reference sequence). The CDR3 covers 16 residues. Losses at the gene ends were 1 base for V and 1 base for J; bases not matched to a gene: 6. This clone was seen only a few times. The starting material was peripheral blood, obtained after recovery from COVID-19. The TCR originated in a human donor who had recovered from COVID-19. The chain carries TRBV7-9 and TRBJ2-7; the match to TRBD1 covers 8 bases. CDR3 bases: TGTGCCAGCAGCTTAGGAGGACAGGGCCGATCCTACGAGCAGTACTTC. Translation gives CASSLGGQGRSYEQYF.